This paragraph covers one T cell receptor (beta chain) sequence. The sample originates from a study of blood T cell repertoires in COVID-19. In the study overall: T cells, B-cell-depleted T cells, or PBMCs provided the cDNA or gDNA that served as material.

Germline CDR1 SGHRS, CDR2 YFSETQ. The CDR3 is made up of 15 amino acids. The V and J ends lost 3 bases and 8 bases, in that order; junction bases with no gene match: 10. Authors' data handling: For nucleated cells, counts were estimated from reference gene primer amplification. Libraries were prepared by immunoSEQ multiplex PCR; TCRdb keeps only in-frame clonotypes and omits some of them. V and J calls and clone size are given by that table; D and trimming were obtained from the DNA. The sample holds some 160,000 clones, around 81% seen once. The material sequenced was peripheral blood. This sequence originates from an elderly woman with COVID-19, enrolled during active disease. The chain combines TRBV5-1 with TRBJ1-2; 10 bases are shared with TRBD1. The CDR3 sequence: CASSSDPGQGKGYTF. The CDR3 coding sequence is TGCGCCAGCAGCTCGGACCCGGGACAGGGGAAGGGCTACACCTTC.